The 21 T cell receptor beta chains reported below all come from one sample, sequenced in a study of beta chain features in type 1 diabetes. Since all of the isolated RNA was reverse transcribed, expressed TCRB transcripts were what got sequenced. The data were produced by immunoSEQ multiplex PCR, yet TCRdb's version contains in-frame clones alone and is incomplete. The sample has hundreds of thousands of clones; over 12% are singletons. Whole-study results and caveats: In all four CD4+ subsets, TCRB CDR3 length was significantly, moderately reduced in type 1 diabetes.

Antigens for these TCRs are unknown. The sample comprised naive CD4+ T cells from blood. The receptors shown here come from a man between 18 and 29 years old with type 1 diabetes.

The V and J genes are TRBV20-1 and TRBJ2-3; no firm D call. Germline V gives CDR1 DFQATT, CDR2 SNEGSKA (reference sequence). This CDR3 is 11 amino acids long. The V end was cut by 6 bases, the J end by 1 base, with 5 bases between. CDR3 protein: CSAAGTDTQYF. DNA of the CDR3: TGCAGTGCGGCAGGCACAGATACGCAGTATTTT.

This clone was recorded a few times. A read error may produce the germline difference seen at one junction end. The chain uses TRBV7-2 and TRBJ2-1, with TRBD2 matching over 10 bases. Germline V gives CDR1 SGHTA, CDR2 FQGNSA. This CDR3 is 12 amino acids long. The CDR3 spells CASSGTSAKQVF. CDR3 sequence (DNA): TGTGCCAGCAGCGGGACTAGCGCGAAACAGGTCTTC.

The chain couples TRBV27 to TRBJ1-2, with D possibly being TRBD1 (5 bases). Per the germline V gene, CDR1 is MNHEY and CDR2 is SMNVEV (reference sequence). This CDR3 region has 12 residues. V was trimmed by 6 bases and J by 6 bases, leaving 11 bases between them. The CDR3 coding sequence is TGTGCCAGCAGGACGAGCAGGGATGGCTACACCTTC. Translating it yields CASRTSRDGYTF.

The chain carries TRBV6-6 and TRBJ2-1; 8 nucleotides align to TRBD2. Unmatched junction bases numbered 16, after V lost 6 bases and J lost 12 bases. Germline CDR1 is MNHNY and CDR2 is SVGAGI (reference sequence). CDR3 length: 15 residues. The CDR3 DNA reads TGTGCCAGCAGGGGACCACTGGGGACTAGTAAGTCGCAGTTCTTC. Its protein is CASRGPLGTSKSQFF.

This chain links TRBV18 with TRBJ2-1; D may be TRBD2 (6 bases). Per the germline V gene, CDR1 is KGHSH and CDR2 is LQKENI. V lost 3 bases and J lost 3, with 15 bases in between. The CDR3 runs to 16 residues. The CDR3 bases are TGTGCCAGCTCACCTCCCGGGGGAGGAGGCTACAATGAGCAGTTCTTC. It encodes CASSPPGGGGYNEQFF. The whole variable domain, remainder taken from reference TRBV18 and TRBJ2-1, is NAGVMQNPRHLVRRRGQEARLRCSPMKGHSHVYWYRQLPEEGLKFMVYLQKENIIDESGMPKERFSAEFPKEGPSILRIQQVVRGDSAAYFCASSPPGGGGYNEQFFGPGTRLTVL.

A few counts support this clone. This chain connects TRBV10-3 to TRBJ2-5; possible D gene TRBD1, 6 bases. CDR1 ENHRY and CDR2 SYGVKD come from the germline V gene. V was cut by 5 bases and J by 3 bases, with 16 bases left in between. The CDR3 covers 15 residues. CDR3 coding DNA: TGTGCCATCAGTACAGGGAGCTTTTTGGAAGAGACCCAGTACTTC. Translation gives CAISTGSFLEETQYF.

This clone was seen only once. The genes are TRBV9 and TRBJ1-3; D uncertain. Trimming cost V 4 bases and J 5 bases, with 7 bases left between them. The CDR3 contains 12 residues. Germline CDR1 SGDLS, CDR2 YYNGEE. The chain's CDR3 is CASSPSRNTIYF. DNA of the CDR3: TGTGCCAGCAGCCCTTCGAGAAACACCATATATTTT.

The sample holds a few counts of this clone. V is TRBV7-6 and J is TRBJ2-1; perhaps TRBD2 as D (5 bases). The CDR3 extends over 15 amino acids. V was pared by 5 bases and J by 8 bases, with 19 bases between. From germline, CDR1 is SGHVS and CDR2 FNYEAQ. The CDR3 DNA is TGTGCCAGCAGCCCCATTAGGGTAGCGACCGATGAGCAGTTCTTC. Its protein is CASSPIRVATDEQFF. Variable domain in full (rest from reference TRBV7-6 and TRBJ2-1): GAGVSQSPRYKVTKRGQDVALRCDPISGHVSLYWYRQALGQGPEFLTYFNYEAQQDKSGLPNDRFSAERPEGSISTLTIQRTEQRDSAMYRCASSPIRVATDEQFFGPGTRLTVL.

The genes are TRBV6-1 and TRBJ2-1; D is unresolved. The CDR3 totals 17 residues. V dropped 2 bases and J dropped 0 bases, with 14 bases sitting between them. Germline CDR1 reads MNHNS; CDR2 reads SASEGT. This CDR3 reads CASSEFEGISSYNEQFF. The CDR3 DNA reads as TGTGCCAGCAGTGAATTTGAAGGGATTAGCTCCTACAATGAGCAGTTCTTC.

This clone was observed a handful of times. The J gene is TRBJ1-5, the V gene TRBV28; 10 bases align to TRBD1. This CDR3 has 15 amino acids. V dropped 4 bases and J dropped 7; count of bases not matched to a gene: 7. Looked up from germline, CDR1 is MDHEN and CDR2 is SYDVKM. CDR3 in DNA: TGTGCCAGCAGTTACCAGACAGGGGGCCGGCAGCCCCAGCATTTT. This gives the protein CASSYQTGGRQPQHF.

The chain couples TRBV5-1 to TRBJ2-7; possible D gene TRBD1, 6 bases. The CDR3 is 15 amino acids. V was trimmed by 3 bases and J by 0 bases, leaving 13 bases between them. Looked up from germline, CDR1 is SGHRS and CDR2 is YFSETQ. CDR3 residues: CASSSERTASYEQYF. CDR3 sequence (DNA): TGCGCCAGCAGCTCCGAGCGGACAGCCTCCTACGAGCAGTACTTC.

The chain carries TRBV14 and TRBJ1-5; 7 positions match TRBD1. The V and J ends lost 0 bases and 5 bases, in that order; junction bases with no gene match: 7. The germline CDR1 and CDR2 sequences are SGHDN and FVKESK. The CDR3 length is 16 residues. CDR3: CASSQDSDRAHQPQHF. The CDR3 nucleotides read TGTGCCAGCAGCCAAGACTCAGACAGGGCTCATCAGCCCCAGCATTTT. Looking up the rest from reference TRBV14 and TRBJ1-5 gives the full variable domain: EAGVTQFPSHSVIEKGQTVTLRCDPISGHDNLYWYRRVMGKEIKFLLHFVKESKQDESGMPNNRFLAERTGGTYSTLKVQPAELEDSGVYFCASSQDSDRAHQPQHFGDGTRLSIL.

The chain is built from TRBV7-6 and TRBJ1-5, with D uncertain. This CDR3 region has 11 residues. The V end lost 8 bases, the J end lost 6 bases, and 8 bases lay between the germline ends. Germline CDR1 and CDR2: SGHVS and FNYEAQ. Here the CDR3 DNA reads TGTGCCAGCGGTATTGGTCAGCCCCAGCATTTT. Residues: CASGIGQPQHF.

V gene TRBV2 combines with J gene TRBJ2-5; 11 bases match TRBD2. This CDR3 region has 15 residues. Germline V gene data show CDR1 as SNHLY and CDR2 as FYNNEI. V gave up 6 bases and J gave up 4 bases; unmatched junction bases: 7. The CDR3 DNA sequence: TGTGCCAGCAGGGCCGGGACTAGCGGCCTAGAGACCCAGTACTTC. It specifies CASRAGTSGLETQYF.

V gene TRBV10-3 combines with J gene TRBJ2-2; D not certain. The CDR3 runs to 16 residues. V was trimmed by 4 bases and J by 4 bases, leaving 16 bases between them. The germline gives CDR1 ENHRY, CDR2 SYGVKD. The CDR3 nucleotides are TGTGCCATCAGTGCTGGGCTAGGTCTCGGCACCGGGGAGCTGTTTTTT. The encoded protein is CAISAGLGLGTGELFF.

The genes are TRBV11-2 and TRBJ2-1; D may be TRBD1 (5 bases). Trimming took 5 bases from V and 10 from J, leaving 18 bases between them. The CDR3 totals 14 residues. CDR1 and CDR2 (germline): SGHAT, FQNNGV. The CDR3 DNA is TGTGCCAGCAGCGTATCGACAGCTTTGGTGGAGCAGTTCTTC. Protein product: CASSVSTALVEQFF.

This clone occurred a few times. The chain joins TRBV7-2 to TRBJ2-5, with TRBD2 identical over 11 bases. The V gene's germline CDR1 is SGHTA and CDR2 FQGNSA. Losses at the gene ends were 3 bases for V and 2 bases for J; bases not matched to a gene: 14. CDR3 length: 19 amino acids. CDR3 nucleotide sequence: TGTGCCAGCAGCTTCGCCCTTCTTCGACTAGCGGGGACACAAGAGACCCAGTACTTC. The encoded protein is CASSFALLRLAGTQETQYF.

This clone was observed a few times. The chain recombines TRBV7-2 with TRBJ2-1; weak D call: TRBD2 (6 bases). Germline V gives CDR1 SGHTA, CDR2 FQGNSA. The CDR3 has 14 amino acids. V was clipped by 5 bases and J by 8 bases, with 16 bases between them. This CDR3 reads CASSPRRDRDEQFF. The CDR3 coding sequence is TGTGCCAGCAGCCCTAGGAGGGATAGAGATGAGCAGTTCTTC.

This clone was detected only a few times. The chain links TRBV6-6 to TRBJ2-1; tentatively, D is TRBD2 (5 bases). CDR3 length: 15 residues. The germline V and J ends were trimmed by 0 bases and 1 base, with 7 bases remaining between them. CDR1 is MNHNY, CDR2 SVGAGI, per germline (reference sequence). CDR3 nucleotide sequence: TGTGCCAGCAGTTACTCAGCGGCATCCTACAATGAGCAGTTCTTC. Translation: CASSYSAASYNEQFF.

V gene TRBV30 combines with J gene TRBJ2-7; 12 bases fit TRBD2. The V segment lost 0 bases and the J segment 7 bases; nucleotides outside the gene matches: 7. The germline gives CDR1 GTSNPN, CDR2 SVGIG (reference sequence). The CDR3 consists of 15 residues. The CDR3 reads CAWSVGLAGGQEQYF. The CDR3 bases are TGTGCCTGGAGTGTAGGGCTAGCGGGAGGGCAAGAGCAGTACTTC.

This sequence joins TRBV15 and TRBJ2-2; no firm D call. The CDR3 is made up of 15 amino acids. Germline lookup yields CDR1 LNHNV and CDR2 YYDKDF (reference sequence). Trimming stripped 0 bases from V and 6 bases from J, with 11 bases between. Here the CDR3 reads CATSRDLSGAGELFF. As DNA, the CDR3 is TGTGCCACCAGCAGAGATCTCAGTGGGGCCGGGGAGCTGTTTTTT.